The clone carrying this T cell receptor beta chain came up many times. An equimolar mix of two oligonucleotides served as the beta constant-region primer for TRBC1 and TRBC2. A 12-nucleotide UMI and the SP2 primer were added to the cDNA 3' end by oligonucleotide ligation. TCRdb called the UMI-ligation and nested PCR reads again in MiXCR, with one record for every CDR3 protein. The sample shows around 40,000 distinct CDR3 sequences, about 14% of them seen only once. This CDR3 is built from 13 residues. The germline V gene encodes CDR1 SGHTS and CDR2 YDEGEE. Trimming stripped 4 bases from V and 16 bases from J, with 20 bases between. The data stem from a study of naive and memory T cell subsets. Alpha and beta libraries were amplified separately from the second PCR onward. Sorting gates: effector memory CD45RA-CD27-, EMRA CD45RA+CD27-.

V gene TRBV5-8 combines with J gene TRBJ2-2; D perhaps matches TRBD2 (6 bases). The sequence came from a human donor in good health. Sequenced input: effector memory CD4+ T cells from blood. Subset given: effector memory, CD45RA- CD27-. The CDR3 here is CASSPTGTRLRFF. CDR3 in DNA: TGTGCCAGCAGCCCAACCGGGACTCGACTTCGGTTTTTT.